This section outlines one T cell receptor (beta chain) sequence together with its context. Its antigen remains unidentified. It was second doses at about 4 or about 12 weeks that were pooled. This sample is part of a study of T cell responses to AZD1222 COVID-19 vaccine. Libraries were prepared by immunoSEQ multiplex PCR; TCRdb keeps only in-frame clonotypes and omits some of them. Counted here are 150,000 to 200,000 clones, about 90% occurring once; the ten biggest clones make up 11%. The CDR3 sequence is 16 residues long. The study, taken as a whole, reports: Vaccine-associated CD4 TCRs spanned spike, dominant at 160-218 and 743-854. Donors were chiefly white British, with a greater number of females, and clonal diversity was perhaps underestimated.

The V call is TRBV1, the J call TRBJ2-5; TRBD2 is the table's D call and was not checked against the DNA. TRBV1 is noted as a pseudogene. Source: peripheral blood, taken 28 days after the second AZD1222 dose. This clonotype originated in an adult who received the AZD1222 COVID-19 vaccine. The CDR3 DNA reads as TGCACCAGCACCAGATACCCCTTCGCGGGGGCAGAGACCCAGTACTTC. Protein product: CTSTRYPFAGAETQYF.